One and the same sample provided the 30 T cell receptor beta chains below, sequenced in a study of blood T cell repertoires in COVID-19. The repertoire was sequenced with immunoSEQ multiplex PCR; TCRdb's copy has only in-frame clones and lacks some. Of roughly 230,000 clones detected, about 87% appear once; the ten largest clones hold over 1.5%. Sequenced input: peripheral blood. All receptors come from a man in his sixties or seventies with acute or convalescent COVID-19.

A single count supports this clone. The V gene is TRBV18, the J gene TRBJ2-2; the D is unclear. Trimming cost V 6 bases and J 4 bases, with 6 bases left between them. The germline V gene encodes CDR1 KGHSH and CDR2 LQKENI. This CDR3 is built from 12 residues. CDR3 DNA: TGTGCCAGCTCCCTACGCACCGGGGAGCTGTTTTTT. Protein sequence: CASSLRTGELFF.

Here the CDR3 reads CSVEEGAFAFF. Written as DNA, the CDR3 is TGCAGCGTTGAAGAGGGGGCTTTCGCTTTCTTT. The V call is TRBV29-1, the J call TRBJ1-1; tentatively, D is TRBD1 (6 bases). V lost 0 bases and J lost 11, with 10 bases in between. The CDR3 is made up of 11 amino acids. Per germline, CDR1 SQVTM and CDR2 ANQGSEA.

The rearrangement links TRBV7-9 to TRBJ1-4; 10 positions match TRBD1. V shed 5 bases, J shed 8 bases, and the junction held 8 bases outside the gene matches. The CDR3 extends over 15 amino acids. Germline values: CDR1 SEHNR, CDR2 FQNEAQ (reference sequence). CDR3 region: CASSNPSGQGEKLFF. CDR3 nucleotide sequence: TGTGCCAGCAGCAACCCGTCGGGACAGGGGGAAAAACTGTTTTTT.

The genes are TRBV18 and TRBJ2-3; no definite D call. This CDR3 is 13 amino acids long. In germline, CDR1 is KGHSH, CDR2 LQKENI. V lost 4 bases to trimming and J lost 4 bases, with 9 bases between them. CDR3 sequence (DNA): TGTGCCAGCTCACTCTACGAGGCAGATACGCAGTATTTT. Encoded protein: CASSLYEADTQYF.

The chain is built from TRBV18 and TRBJ1-5; possibly TRBD1 for D (5 bases). Germline assignment: CDR1 KGHSH and CDR2 LQKENI. The V gene lost 5 bases and the J gene lost 5 bases, with 10 bases spanning the gap. The CDR3 consists of 13 residues. CDR3 residues: CASSSGGYQPQHF. The DNA for the CDR3 is TGTGCCAGCTCATCGGGGGGATATCAGCCCCAGCATTTT.

V and J are TRBV7-9 and TRBJ1-6; unclear D gene. The V gene's germline CDR1 is SEHNR and CDR2 FQNEAQ (reference sequence). Trimming removed 4 bases at V and 0 bases at J, with 16 bases between. The CDR3 consists of 18 residues. The CDR3, as DNA: TGTGCCAGCAGCTCCGCATCCGGTTGGAGCTCCTATAATTCACCCCTCCACTTT. Encoded protein: CASSSASGWSSYNSPLHF.

This clone was counted once. DNA of the CDR3: TGTGCCAGTAGTCCCCGACAGGGCAATACCGGGGAGCTGTTTTTT. It codes for CASSPRQGNTGELFF. The chain carries TRBV19 and TRBJ2-2, with 7 bases fitting TRBD1. From germline, CDR1 is LNHDA and CDR2 SQIVND (reference sequence). Germline trimming cut 5 bases from V and 5 bases from J; bases unmatched to any gene: 8. The CDR3 sequence is 15 residues long.

This sequence joins TRBV7-9 and TRBJ2-3; D is perhaps TRBD2 (6 bases). Trimming pared 3 bases from V and 6 bases from J, leaving 13 bases between. The CDR3 has 14 residues. The germline CDR1 and CDR2 sequences are SEHNR and FQNEAQ (reference sequence). The CDR3 nucleotides read TGTGCCAGCAGCTTTGGTACTAGCTCGGATACGCAGTATTTT. As protein: CASSFGTSSDTQYF.

The rearrangement links TRBV4-2 to TRBJ2-1; TRBD2 aligns across 10 bases. This CDR3 region has 17 residues. V was pared by 0 bases and J by 7 bases, with 9 bases of the junction left unmatched. Germline loops: CDR1 LGHNA, CDR2 YNFKEQ. The CDR3 spells CASSQDPIAGGLNEQFF. Written as DNA, the CDR3 is TGTGCCAGCAGCCAAGACCCGATAGCGGGAGGTTTGAATGAGCAGTTCTTC.

The V and J genes are TRBV3-1 (or the pseudogene TRBV3-2) and TRBJ2-5; 8 nucleotides agree with TRBD2. The CDR3 sequence is 15 residues long. V was clipped by 0 bases and J by 6 bases; unmatched bases: 6. Germline CDR1 is LGHDT and CDR2 is YNNKEL (reference sequence). CDR3 sequence reads: CASSQETSVSQTQYF. For the CDR3, the DNA is TGTGCCAGCAGCCAAGAGACTAGCGTTAGTCAGACCCAGTACTTC.

This sequence joins TRBV5-4 and TRBJ2-1, with D tentatively TRBD1 (6 bases). CDR3 length: 17 residues. CDR1 SGHNT and CDR2 YYREEE come from the germline V gene (reference sequence). The V end lost 0 bases, the J end lost 9 bases, and 22 bases lay between the germline ends. The CDR3 region is CASSLGARIGQIFEQFF. The CDR3 DNA is TGTGCCAGCAGCTTGGGCGCCCGCATAGGACAGATATTTGAGCAGTTCTTC.

The J gene is TRBJ1-2, the V gene TRBV30, with 8 bases aligning to TRBD1. CDR1 and CDR2 (germline): GTSNPN, SVGIG (reference sequence). V shed 2 bases, J shed 0 bases, and the junction held 8 bases outside the gene matches. The CDR3 loop spans 16 amino acids. In DNA form, the CDR3 reads TGTGCCTGGAGTAGGGCAGGGGGCGCCCCTAACTATGGCTACACCTTC. Its protein product is CAWSRAGGAPNYGYTF.

The chain couples TRBV15 to TRBJ2-1; tentative D call: TRBD1 (5 bases). Germline CDR1 LNHNV, CDR2 YYDKDF (reference sequence). The V end lost 5 bases, the J end lost 0 bases, and 23 bases lay between the germline ends. This CDR3 comprises 19 residues. CDR3 in amino acids: CATSRIGEAVATSYNEQFF. CDR3 coding DNA: TGTGCCACCAGCCGTATAGGGGAAGCAGTGGCAACCTCCTACAATGAGCAGTTCTTC.

V is TRBV7-3 and J is TRBJ2-1; weak D call: TRBD1 (5 bases). This CDR3 is built from 13 residues. V shed 1 base and J shed 10 bases, with 11 bases lying between them. Germline lookup yields CDR1 SGHTA and CDR2 FQGTGA. The CDR3 sequence is CASSLNQGSEQFF. The CDR3 DNA sequence: TGTGCCAGCAGCTTAAACCAGGGAAGCGAGCAGTTCTTC. The complete variable domain, with remaining parts taken from reference TRBV7-3 and TRBJ2-1, reads GAGVSQTPSNKVTEKGKYVELRCDPISGHTALYWYRQSLGQGPEFLIYFQGTGAADDSGLPNDRFFAVRPEGSVSTLKIQRTERGDSAVYLCASSLNQGSEQFFGPGTRLTVL.

The chain couples TRBV5-1 to TRBJ2-2, with TRBD1 matching 7 bases. The length of the CDR3 is 15 residues. Germline CDR1 reads SGHRS; CDR2 reads YFSETQ. Trimming at V came to 6 bases and at J to 0 bases, leaving 5 bases not matched to a gene. CDR3 region: CASTRQGTNTGELFF. The CDR3 bases are TGCGCCAGCACCCGACAGGGTACGAACACCGGGGAGCTGTTTTTT.

The chain has TRBV20-1 and TRBJ2-2, with 9 bases lining up with TRBD2. V shed 3 bases and J 3 bases; nucleotides not matched to a gene: 8. This CDR3 is built from 16 residues. The germline gives CDR1 DFQATT, CDR2 SNEGSKA (reference sequence). The CDR3 DNA reads TGCAGTGCTAGTTCCGCGGTAGCGGGGGACACCGGGGAGCTGTTTTTT. It codes for CSASSAVAGDTGELFF.

The gene calls are TRBV30 and TRBJ1-2, with a possible D match to TRBD1 (5 bases). Between the trimmed V and J ends, which lost 4 bases and 7 bases, there was a span of 10 bases. The germline gives CDR1 GTSNPN, CDR2 SVGIG (reference sequence). The CDR3 contains 11 residues. CDR3 nucleotide sequence: TGTGCCTGGACTCAGGGCAGTGGCTACACCTTC. Protein product: CAWTQGSGYTF.

This chain uses TRBV18 with TRBJ2-3; TRBD2 aligns across 8 bases. Unmatched junction bases numbered 4, after V lost 0 bases and J lost 5 bases. The CDR3 runs 15 residues. Germline CDR1 and CDR2: KGHSH and LQKENI. The CDR3 spells CASSPPASGGDTQYF. In nucleotides, the CDR3 is TGTGCCAGCTCACCACCCGCCAGCGGGGGAGATACGCAGTATTTT.

The rearrangement links TRBV5-1 to TRBJ2-7, with 10 bases aligning to TRBD1. With V trimmed by 1 base and J by 4 bases, 5 bases remained unmatched. In germline, CDR1 is SGHRS, CDR2 YFSETQ. The CDR3 spans 15 residues. The CDR3 sequence is CASSLTGTGAYEQYF. In DNA form, the CDR3 reads TGCGCCAGCAGCTTGACCGGGACAGGGGCTTACGAGCAGTACTTC. The full variable domain, rest sourced from reference TRBV5-1 and TRBJ2-7, is KAGVTQTPRYLIKTRGQQVTLSCSPISGHRSVSWYQQTPGQGLQFLFEYFSETQRNKGNFPGRFSGRQFSNSRSEMNVSTLELGDSALYLCASSLTGTGAYEQYFGPGTRLTVT.

The genes are TRBV7-2 and TRBJ2-5; 9 bases align to TRBD2. CDR3 length: 17 amino acids. The V gene end was trimmed by 5 bases and the J gene end by 2 bases; junction bases not matched to a gene: 12. Germline assignment: CDR1 SGHTA and CDR2 FQGNSA. CDR3 DNA sequence: TGTGCCAGCAGCCACCCCGGGAGGAGCGGGAGGCAAGAGACCCAGTACTTC. Its translation is CASSHPGRSGRQETQYF.

J is TRBJ2-7 and V is TRBV29-1; 7 bases are a match to TRBD1. CDR1 SQVTM and CDR2 ANQGSEA come from the germline V gene. The CDR3 covers 13 residues. Trimming removed 5 bases from V and 0 bases from J; junction bases left unmatched: 4. The CDR3: CSVRGQSSYEQYF. CDR3 sequence (DNA): TGCAGCGTTCGGGGACAGAGCTCCTACGAGCAGTACTTC.

The CDR3 nucleotides read TGTGCCACCAGTGATTGGCGGCAGGGAAATTTCAATGAGCAGTTCTTC. It is translated as CATSDWRQGNFNEQFF. The chain has TRBV24-1 and TRBJ2-1, with D perhaps TRBD1 (5 bases). With 2 bases removed from V and 6 bases from J, the gap between germline ends came to 16 bases. The CDR3 length is 16 residues. Germline V lookup: CDR1 KGHDR, CDR2 SFDVKD.

The table lists this clone with a count of one. Other nucleotide sequences from this sample produce the same CDR3. The V gene is TRBV7-3, the J gene TRBJ1-2, with a tentative D call TRBD1 (5 bases). Germline CDR1 is SGHTA and CDR2 is FQGTGA. The CDR3 sequence is 13 residues long. V was trimmed by 2 bases and J by 2 bases, leaving 6 bases between them. In DNA, the CDR3 is TGTGCCAGCAGCTTAGGGGGGAACTATGGCTACACCTTC. It yields the protein CASSLGGNYGYTF.

With regard to this clone: This sample includes further DNA sequences coding for the same CDR3. The chain uses TRBV3-1 (or the pseudogene TRBV3-2) and TRBJ2-7; TRBD2 agrees at 7 bases. In germline, CDR1 is LGHDT, CDR2 YNNKEL (reference sequence). V was pared by 1 base and J by 1 base, with 4 bases of the junction left unmatched. The CDR3 contains 15 residues. The CDR3 loop reads CASSQGLAVSYEQYF. The CDR3 DNA reads as TGTGCCAGCAGCCAAGGCCTAGCGGTTTCCTACGAGCAGTACTTC.

The chain has TRBV4-3 and TRBJ2-7, with TRBD2 matching 11 bases. The CDR3 consists of 15 residues. CDR1 is LGHNA, CDR2 YSLEER, per germline. Trimming at V came to 1 base and at J to 2 bases, leaving 1 base not matched to a gene. The CDR3 protein is CASSQGLAGTYEQYF. The CDR3 DNA is TGCGCCAGCAGCCAAGGACTAGCGGGGACCTACGAGCAGTACTTC.

V usage is TRBV2 and J usage is TRBJ2-7; TRBD2 matches at 16 bases. V gave up 6 bases and J gave up 6 bases; unmatched junction bases: 11. Germline CDR1 SNHLY, CDR2 FYNNEI. The length of the CDR3 is 17 residues. The CDR3 nucleotides are TGTGCCAGCAGGTCTCCGGGACTAGCGGGAGGGCGGGCCGAGCAGTACTTC. Encoded protein: CASRSPGLAGGRAEQYF.

The rearrangement uses TRBV7-3 and TRBJ2-1, with 11 bases identical to TRBD2. The germline gives CDR1 SGHTA, CDR2 FQGTGA. V was clipped by 5 bases and J by 6 bases; unmatched bases: 6. The CDR3 contains 15 residues. The CDR3 sequence: CASSPGTSGSNEQFF. The CDR3 DNA reads as TGTGCCAGCAGCCCCGGGACTAGCGGATCCAATGAGCAGTTCTTC. Supplemented by reference TRBV7-3 and TRBJ2-1, the full variable domain reads GAGVSQTPSNKVTEKGKYVELRCDPISGHTALYWYRQSLGQGPEFLIYFQGTGAADDSGLPNDRFFAVRPEGSVSTLKIQRTERGDSAVYLCASSPGTSGSNEQFFGPGTRLTVL.

This chain connects TRBV18 to TRBJ1-6; maybe TRBD1 (6 bases). Per the germline V gene, CDR1 is KGHSH and CDR2 is LQKENI. The CDR3 sequence is 13 residues long. V lost 5 bases, J lost 5 bases, and 7 bases lay in between. CDR3 nucleotide sequence: TGTGCCAGCTCAGGGGGCAATAATTCACCCCTCCACTTT. Encoded protein: CASSGGNNSPLHF.

The J gene is TRBJ2-3, the V gene TRBV6-5; possibly TRBD1 for D (6 bases). The CDR3 contains 14 residues. With 5 bases removed from V and 5 bases from J, the gap between germline ends came to 14 bases. Germline CDR1 MNHEY, CDR2 SVGAGI. The CDR3 region is CASSKDSSRDTQYF. CDR3 DNA: TGTGCCAGCAGTAAGGACAGTTCTAGAGATACGCAGTATTTT.

V gene TRBV16 combines with J gene TRBJ1-2; 9 bases line up with TRBD1. V dropped 0 bases and J dropped 4; count of bases not matched to a gene: 9. Germline CDR1 is KGHSY and CDR2 is FQNENV. The CDR3 is 17 residues long. CDR3 amino acids: CASSQSIGDRVAYGYTF. CDR3 nucleotide sequence: TGTGCCAGCAGCCAATCGATTGGGGACAGGGTGGCCTATGGCTACACCTTC.